These 30 T cell receptor beta chains share one sample of origin, sequenced in a study of blood T cell repertoires in COVID-19. Sequencing used immunoSEQ multiplex PCR; TCRdb keeps in-frame clones, though not all of them. This sample carries about 490,000 clones, approximately 85% of them seen once, and the ten largest clones take roughly 3.2%. Sequencing was done on a sample of peripheral blood. All receptors derive from a human donor in a cohort sampled during active COVID-19.

This chain links TRBV7-9 with TRBJ2-7; 9 bases fit TRBD2. CDR1 SEHNR and CDR2 FQNEAQ come from the germline V gene (reference sequence). The CDR3 has 17 amino acids. Germline trimming cut 1 base from V and 2 bases from J; bases unmatched to any gene: 9. The CDR3 loop reads CASSLDSGSPYPYEQYF. The CDR3 nucleotides read TGTGCCAGCAGCTTAGATAGCGGGAGCCCATACCCCTACGAGCAGTACTTC.

The table lists this clone with a few counts. The chain carries TRBV10-2 and TRBJ2-7, with D possibly matching TRBD1 (5 bases). This CDR3 region has 14 residues. The V gene lost 3 bases and the J gene lost 0 bases, with 9 bases spanning the gap. Germline CDR1 reads WSHSY; CDR2 reads SAAADI. The CDR3 reads CASSDSDTSYEQYF. In DNA, the CDR3 is TGCGCCAGCAGTGACTCGGACACCTCCTACGAGCAGTACTTC.

The rearrangement uses TRBV4-1 and TRBJ2-5; 9 bases align to TRBD1. The CDR3 is made up of 16 amino acids. Per germline, CDR1 MGHRA and CDR2 YSYEKL. V lost 5 bases, J lost 5 bases, and 12 bases stayed unmatched. In nucleotides, the CDR3 is TGCGCCAGCAGCGATGAAGGACAGGGGCTAAGGGAGACCCAGTACTTC. Translated: CASSDEGQGLRETQYF.

The chain combines TRBV7-9 with TRBJ1-4; weak D call: TRBD1 (6 bases). Trimming pared 0 bases from V and 6 bases from J, leaving 11 bases between. Germline V CDR1 and CDR2: SEHNR, FQNEAQ (reference sequence). CDR3 length: 15 amino acids. The CDR3 nucleotides are TGTGCCAGCAGCTTAGCCCGGGGGGCGGATGAAAAACTGTTTTTT. This translates into CASSLARGADEKLFF.

This chain joins TRBV29-1 and TRBJ1-1; 7 bases are shared with TRBD1. V was clipped by 6 bases and J by 0 bases; unmatched bases: 1. The germline V gene encodes CDR1 SQVTM and CDR2 ANQGSEA. This CDR3 spans 12 amino acids. The CDR3 nucleotides read TGCAGCGTCGGACAGGTGAACACTGAAGCTTTCTTT. Translation gives CSVGQVNTEAFF. The variable domain in full, completed from reference TRBV29-1 and TRBJ1-1, reads SAVISQKPSRDICQRGTSLTIQCQVDSQVTMMFWYRQQPGQSLTLIATANQGSEATYESGFVIDKFPISRPNLTFSTLTVSNMSPEDSSIYLCSVGQVNTEAFFGQGTRLTVV.

The CDR3 DNA follows: TGCAGCGCCAAGGGACAGGGGGTCTACAATGAGCAGTTCTTC. Translating gives CSAKGQGVYNEQFF. This chain links TRBV29-1 with TRBJ2-1, with 11 bases lining up with TRBD1. CDR3 size: 14 residues. V lost 7 bases to trimming and J lost 3 bases; unmatched junction nucleotides: 5. Germline V gives CDR1 SQVTM, CDR2 ANQGSEA.

The rearrangement uses TRBV10-3 and TRBJ2-5; TRBD1 agrees at 7 bases. Germline V gene sequence: CDR1 ENHRY, CDR2 SYGVKD. Losses at the gene ends were 0 bases for V and 0 bases for J; bases not matched to a gene: 10. This CDR3 has 18 residues. CDR3 in DNA: TGTGCCATCAGTGAGTCCCTCCCGGGACAGAAGTACCAAGAGACCCAGTACTTC. Residues: CAISESLPGQKYQETQYF.

The V gene is TRBV10-3, the J gene TRBJ1-3, with D tentatively TRBD1 (6 bases). This CDR3 region has 13 residues. The V and J ends lost 8 bases and 0 bases respectively, with 8 bases between them. CDR1 and CDR2 (germline): ENHRY, SYGVKD. CDR3 region: CAIATGSGNTIYF. The CDR3 bases are TGTGCCATCGCGACAGGCTCTGGAAACACCATATATTTT.

The V gene is TRBV7-2, the J gene TRBJ2-3; D gene ambiguous. The CDR3 contains 14 residues. Germline V gene data show CDR1 as SGHTA and CDR2 as FQGNSA. V lost 7 bases and J lost 0, with 11 bases in between. The DNA for the CDR3 is TGTGCCAGCATCCCTCCCCGGAGCACAGATACGCAGTATTTT. This sequence encodes CASIPPRSTDTQYF. Using reference TRBV7-2 and TRBJ2-3 for the parts outside the CDR3, the full variable domain is GAGVSQSPSNKVTEKGKDVELRCDPISGHTALYWYRQSLGQGLEFLIYFQGNSAPDKSGLPSDRFSAERTGGSVSTLTIQRTQQEDSAVYLCASIPPRSTDTQYFGPGTRLTVL.

The chain uses TRBV7-2 and TRBJ2-3; tentatively, D is TRBD1 (5 bases). V gave up 6 bases and J gave up 6 bases, with 13 bases separating them. The V gene's germline CDR1 is SGHTA and CDR2 FQGNSA. CDR3 length: 13 residues. The CDR3 here is CASSSQGEDTQYF. CDR3 DNA sequence: TGTGCCAGCAGTTCGCAGGGTGAGGATACGCAGTATTTT.

This CDR3 reads CASSLQQNTGELFF. The CDR3 nucleotides are TGTGCCAGCAGCTTGCAACAGAACACCGGGGAGCTGTTTTTT. V usage is TRBV7-9 and J usage is TRBJ2-2; no definite D call. Germline V CDR1 and CDR2: SEHNR, FQNEAQ (reference sequence). The CDR3 runs 14 residues. V gave up 3 bases and J gave up 1 base, with 6 bases separating them. The full variable domain, rest sourced from reference TRBV7-9 and TRBJ2-2, is DTGVSQNPRHKITKRGQNVTFRCDPISEHNRLYWYRQTLGQGPEFLTYFQNEAQLEKSRLLSDRFSAERPKGSFSTLEIQRTEQGDSAMYLCASSLQQNTGELFFGEGSRLTVL.

The chain employs TRBV9 and TRBJ2-5, with D possibly matching TRBD2 (6 bases). Germline assignment: CDR1 SGDLS and CDR2 YYNGEE. This CDR3 region has 14 residues. V was cut by 0 bases and J by 4 bases, with 10 bases left in between. Here the CDR3 DNA reads TGTGCCAGCAGCGTAGGGGGGGTATCAGAGACCCAGTACTTC. Protein sequence: CASSVGGVSETQYF.

The V and J genes are TRBV9 and TRBJ2-2, with D possibly being TRBD2 (7 bases). The CDR3 contains 12 residues. Trimming removed 5 bases from V and 7 bases from J, with 9 bases in between. Per the germline V gene, CDR1 is SGDLS and CDR2 is YYNGEE. CDR3 sequence reads: CASRGGGGELFF. The CDR3 DNA is TGTGCCAGCAGGGGAGGGGGCGGGGAGCTGTTTTTT.

This chain joins TRBV19 and TRBJ1-4; tentative D call: TRBD1 (5 bases). Germline V lookup: CDR1 LNHDA, CDR2 SQIVND (reference sequence). V lost 10 bases and J lost 0, with 21 bases in between. This CDR3 region has 17 residues. DNA for the CDR3: TGTGCCACCCAGTTTCGGGCAGGGACTCCAACTAATGAAAAACTGTTTTTT. Amino acid sequence: CATQFRAGTPTNEKLFF.

This clone was detected only once. The V call is TRBV2, the J call TRBJ1-3, with a possible D match to TRBD1 (5 bases). CDR1 is SNHLY and CDR2 is FYNNEI in the germline V gene. V lost 4 bases and J lost 4, with 14 bases in between. The CDR3 extends over 15 amino acids. The CDR3 DNA is TGTGCCAGCAGTGCCCCCCCGGGGGGGGGAAACACCATATATTTT. This sequence encodes CASSAPPGGGNTIYF.

In this sample, this clone turned up once. The V and J genes are TRBV10-2 and TRBJ2-7, with D perhaps TRBD2 (6 bases). Germline V gene data show CDR1 as WSHSY and CDR2 as SAAADI. This CDR3 is 14 amino acids long. V was trimmed by 6 bases and J by 2 bases, leaving 14 bases between them. The CDR3 sequence: CASRPPGGAYEQYF. The DNA of the CDR3 is TGCGCCAGCAGACCGCCCGGGGGAGCCTACGAGCAGTACTTC.

The V and J genes are TRBV9 and TRBJ2-5, with TRBD1 matching 7 bases. The CDR3 length is 14 residues. The V and J ends lost 1 base and 5 bases, in that order; junction bases with no gene match: 5. Germline V gene lookup returns CDR1 SGDLS and CDR2 YYNGEE. The CDR3 is CASSVKGAEETQYF. CDR3 sequence (DNA): TGTGCCAGCAGCGTAAAGGGGGCGGAGGAGACCCAGTACTTC.

The rearrangement uses TRBV4-1 and TRBJ2-5; a possible D gene is TRBD1 (5 bases). Trimming pared 0 bases from V and 5 bases from J, leaving 16 bases between. Germline V gives CDR1 MGHRA, CDR2 YSYEKL. There are 16 residues in the CDR3. The CDR3: CASSQDLARAAETQYF. The CDR3, as DNA: TGCGCCAGCAGCCAAGATCTTGCCAGGGCTGCGGAGACCCAGTACTTC.

This clone has a handful of counts. The J gene is TRBJ1-1, the V gene TRBV7-9; 7 nucleotides align to TRBD1. The CDR3 runs to 16 residues. J was trimmed by 0 bases and V by 5 bases; bases with no gene match: 9. Germline CDR1 SEHNR, CDR2 FQNEAQ (reference sequence). The CDR3 DNA reads TGTGCCAGCAGCCCTCAAGTCGGGACAGTGAACACTGAAGCTTTCTTT. Its protein is CASSPQVGTVNTEAFF.

The chain combines TRBV19 with TRBJ1-2; 8 nucleotides match TRBD1. Trimming at V came to 1 base and at J to 3 bases, leaving 16 bases not matched to a gene. CDR3 length: 19 residues. Germline CDR1 and CDR2: LNHDA and SQIVND (reference sequence). CDR3 in amino acids: CASSIVGRGRGLSYYGYTF. The CDR3 region has the DNA TGTGCCAGTAGTATAGTTGGGAGAGGCAGGGGGCTGTCGTACTATGGCTACACCTTC.

The J gene is TRBJ2-6, the V gene TRBV6-6; D perhaps matches TRBD1 (6 bases). The V gene's germline CDR1 is MNHNY and CDR2 SVGAGI (reference sequence). Trimming left V 8 bases short and J 0 bases short, with 14 bases between. The CDR3 consists of 16 residues. The CDR3 protein is CASCPGQSSGANVLTF. The CDR3 DNA sequence: TGTGCCAGCTGCCCGGGACAAAGCTCTGGGGCCAACGTCCTGACTTTC.

This chain links TRBV12-5 with TRBJ2-5; the match to TRBD1 covers 7 bases. CDR3 size: 16 residues. Germline-derived CDR1 and CDR2 are LGHNT and FRNRAP. Trimming removed 3 bases from V and 0 bases from J; junction bases left unmatched: 7. The CDR3 protein is CASGLGQAEYQETQYF. CDR3 DNA: TGTGCTAGTGGTTTAGGACAGGCGGAGTACCAAGAGACCCAGTACTTC.

This chain joins TRBV18 and TRBJ1-2; possibly TRBD1 for D (6 bases). The CDR3 has 15 residues. CDR1 is KGHSH and CDR2 is LQKENI in the germline V gene. Trimming pared 3 bases from V and 0 bases from J, leaving 11 bases between. CDR3 region: CASSPQQGSNYGYTF. The CDR3 nucleotides are TGTGCCAGCTCACCCCAACAGGGATCTAACTATGGCTACACCTTC.

CDR3 region: CASSPTGFSGNTEAFF. CDR3 nucleotide sequence: TGTGCCAGCAGCCCTACAGGGTTTTCTGGGAACACTGAAGCTTTCTTT. V gene TRBV7-3 combines with J gene TRBJ1-1; possible D gene TRBD1, 6 bases. V lost 5 bases, J lost 1 base, and 17 bases lay in between. Germline assignment: CDR1 SGHTA and CDR2 FQGTGA. This CDR3 spans 16 amino acids.

The J gene is TRBJ2-7, the V gene TRBV28, with TRBD1 matching over 7 bases. V dropped 5 bases and J dropped 3; count of bases not matched to a gene: 13. The CDR3 spans 16 residues. Germline CDR1 MDHEN, CDR2 SYDVKM. The CDR3 region has the DNA TGTGCCAGCAGTCCACCTGGGACAGTGGGCCGCTACGAGCAGTACTTC. Its protein product is CASSPPGTVGRYEQYF.

V gene TRBV6-2 or TRBV6-3 combines with J gene TRBJ2-1, with 11 bases matching TRBD2. The CDR3 consists of 16 residues. Germline values: CDR1 MNHEY, CDR2 SVGEGT. With V trimmed by 4 bases and J by 2 bases, 4 bases remained unmatched. This CDR3 reads CASSWLAGGPYNEQFF. For the CDR3, the DNA is TGTGCCAGCAGTTGGCTAGCGGGAGGACCCTACAATGAGCAGTTCTTC.

The genes are TRBV4-3 and TRBJ2-2; 8 positions agree with TRBD1. Per germline, CDR1 LGHNA and CDR2 YSLEER. This CDR3 has 17 residues. V shed 0 bases and J 1 base; nucleotides not matched to a gene: 4. In nucleotides, the CDR3 is TGCGCCAGCAGCCAAGACGCCGGGACAGGGAACACCGGGGAGCTGTTTTTT. As protein: CASSQDAGTGNTGELFF.

The chain couples TRBV7-6 to TRBJ1-2; TRBD1 agrees at 11 bases. With V trimmed by 5 bases and J by 8 bases, 4 bases remained unmatched. The germline V gene has CDR1 SGHVS and CDR2 FNYEAQ. This CDR3 contains 13 residues. The CDR3 loop is CASSGRTGGGYTF. The CDR3 bases are TGTGCCAGCAGCGGTCGGACAGGGGGCGGCTACACCTTC.

V usage is TRBV10-3 and J usage is TRBJ1-5, with TRBD1 matching 10 bases. Germline V lookup: CDR1 ENHRY, CDR2 SYGVKD. Unmatched junction bases numbered 11, after V lost 4 bases and J lost 2 bases. The CDR3 loop spans 18 amino acids. The CDR3 nucleotides read TGTGCCATCAGTGCCGGGACAGGGGATTCGATTGGCAATCAGCCCCAGCATTTT. Translated: CAISAGTGDSIGNQPQHF.

V usage is TRBV4-2 and J usage is TRBJ2-1, with D possibly being TRBD2 (6 bases). CDR1 and CDR2 (germline): LGHNA, YNFKEQ. This CDR3 contains 16 residues. V shed 0 bases and J shed 0 bases, with 9 bases lying between them. The CDR3 loop reads CASSQESGSSYNEQFF. The CDR3 nucleotides read TGTGCCAGCAGCCAAGAGTCCGGGAGCTCCTACAATGAGCAGTTCTTC.